The clone carrying this T cell receptor (beta chain) was seen only once. The data stem from a study of blood T cell repertoires in COVID-19. Study-level background: Whether acute or convalescent, the COVID-19 samples came from the United States, Italy and Spain. Sample material is recorded as cDNA or gDNA derived from T cells, B-cell-depleted T cells, or PBMCs.

The ends lost 5 bases at V and 7 bases at J; junction bases unmatched: 5. Germline lookup yields CDR1 SGHVS and CDR2 FQNEAQ. CDR3 size: 12 residues. The authors' processing: Scientists estimated how many nucleated cells there were by amplifying reference gene primers. Using immunoSEQ multiplex PCR, the repertoire was profiled, and TCRdb retains in-frame clones only, with some absent. The D gene and trimming were derived from the DNA, and the V and J assignments and clone size from that table. The repertoire has fewer than 250,000 clones, around 86% of them found once; the top ten carry around 1.7%. The rearrangement links TRBV7-8 to TRBJ2-7, with 7 positions matching TRBD2. The material sequenced was peripheral blood. The sequence came from a woman aged 60 to 75 who had recovered from COVID-19. The CDR3 spells CASSQSSGEQYF. As DNA, the CDR3 is TGTGCCAGCAGCCAATCTAGCGGAGAGCAGTACTTC.